This T cell receptor (beta chain) was profiled in a study of Ad26.COV2.S vaccination and SARS-CoV-2 variants. Whole-study findings and limits: Estimates derived from TCR breadth and depth analyses may have underestimated total T cell responses. Non-spike TCR breadth showed similarity between vaccine and placebo recipients. Vaccinees reportedly had broad spike-specific CD8+ and CD4+ T cell responses. Greater spike-specific TCR breadth was seen in vaccine recipients than in placebo recipients.

V dropped 4 bases and J dropped 5; count of bases not matched to a gene: 3. The CDR3 has 14 residues. Germline V gives CDR1 LGHNA, CDR2 YNFKEQ. As to this clone: Its antigen is currently unknown.

Produced via immunoSEQ multiplex PCR; TCRdb's table is partial and in-frame only. The table shows 350,000 to 450,000 clones, with 92% occurring only once. V and J are TRBV4-2 and TRBJ1-4; 8 bases align to TRBD1. The sequenced sample was peripheral blood, obtained after recovery from COVID-19. This clonotype originated in a human donor who had recovered from COVID-19. The chain's CDR3 is CASSRGQGNEKLFF. CDR3 nucleotides: TGTGCCAGCAGCCGCGGACAGGGCAATGAAAAACTGTTTTTT.